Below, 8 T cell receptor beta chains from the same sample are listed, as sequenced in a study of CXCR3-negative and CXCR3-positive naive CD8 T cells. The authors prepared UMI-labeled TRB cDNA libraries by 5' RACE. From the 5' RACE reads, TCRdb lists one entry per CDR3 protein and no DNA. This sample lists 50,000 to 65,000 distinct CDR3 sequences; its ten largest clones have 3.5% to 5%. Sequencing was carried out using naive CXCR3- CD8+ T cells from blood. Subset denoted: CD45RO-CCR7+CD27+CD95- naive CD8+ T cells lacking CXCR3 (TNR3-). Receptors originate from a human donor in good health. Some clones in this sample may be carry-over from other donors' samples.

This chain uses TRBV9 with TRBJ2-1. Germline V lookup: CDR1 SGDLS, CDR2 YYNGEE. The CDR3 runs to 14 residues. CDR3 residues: CASSVADDHNEQFF.

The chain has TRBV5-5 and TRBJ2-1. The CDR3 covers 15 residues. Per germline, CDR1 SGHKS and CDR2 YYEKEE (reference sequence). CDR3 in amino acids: CASSLVRGPLNEQFF.

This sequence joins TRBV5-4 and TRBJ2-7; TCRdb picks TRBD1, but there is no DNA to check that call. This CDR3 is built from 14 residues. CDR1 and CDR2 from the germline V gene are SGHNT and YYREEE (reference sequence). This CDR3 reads CASSYPVGGNEQYF.

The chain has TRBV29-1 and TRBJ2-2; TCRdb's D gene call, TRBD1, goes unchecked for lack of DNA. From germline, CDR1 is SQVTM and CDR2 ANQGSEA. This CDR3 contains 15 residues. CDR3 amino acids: CSVEGQGTATGELFF.

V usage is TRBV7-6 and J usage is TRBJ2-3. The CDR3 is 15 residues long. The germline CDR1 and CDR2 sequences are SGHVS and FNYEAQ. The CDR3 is CASSFGDAGTDTQYF.

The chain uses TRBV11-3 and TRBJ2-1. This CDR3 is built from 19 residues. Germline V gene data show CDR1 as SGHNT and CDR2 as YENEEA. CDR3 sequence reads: CASSLGMFGVRIPYNEQFF.

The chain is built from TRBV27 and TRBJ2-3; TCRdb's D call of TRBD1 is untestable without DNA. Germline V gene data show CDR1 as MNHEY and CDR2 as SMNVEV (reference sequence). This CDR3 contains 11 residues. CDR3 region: CASGPGDTQYF.

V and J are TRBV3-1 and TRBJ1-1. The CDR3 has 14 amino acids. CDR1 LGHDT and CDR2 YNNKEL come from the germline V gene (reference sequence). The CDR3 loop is CASSLPEASAEAFF.